The 20 T cell receptor beta chains presented below share a single source sample, sequenced in a study of T cell repertoires in cytomegalovirus infection. TCRdb redid the calling of the reads with MiXCR, one entry per CDR3 protein. The sample lists about 260,000 distinct CDR3 sequences; roughly 13% were seen once. The sequencing input was PBMCs. These receptors all stem from a human donor in good health (CMV status not recorded). Some clones in this sample may be carry-over from other donors' samples.

V and J are TRBV2 and TRBJ1-2; D not resolved. Per germline, CDR1 SNHLY and CDR2 FYNNEI. The V end lost 2 bases, the J end lost 8 bases, and 6 bases lay between the germline ends. This CDR3 comprises 11 residues. The CDR3 loop reads CASSERQGYTF. The CDR3 DNA follows: TGTGCCAGCAGTGAACGGCAGGGCTACACCTTC.

This clonotype was seen many times. This chain joins TRBV7-9 and TRBJ2-1; 8 bases are shared with TRBD2. Per the germline V gene, CDR1 is SEHNR and CDR2 is FQNEAQ (reference sequence). Trimming cost V 5 bases and J 6 bases; bases outside gene matches: 6. The CDR3 covers 14 residues. The CDR3 region is CASSRTSGSNEQFF. CDR3 bases: TGTGCCAGCAGCCGTACTAGCGGTTCCAATGAGCAGTTCTTC.

In its sample, this clonotype was seen many times. The chain is built from TRBV7-6 and TRBJ2-7, with D maybe TRBD2 (5 bases). The CDR3 is 14 residues long. With 5 bases removed from V and 6 bases from J, the gap between germline ends came to 17 bases. From germline, CDR1 is SGHVS and CDR2 FNYEAQ. The CDR3 protein is CASSPTIIAGEQYF. The CDR3 nucleotides are TGTGCCAGCAGCCCCACTATCATCGCGGGCGAGCAGTACTTC.

This clonotype was observed a single time. V usage is TRBV29-1 and J usage is TRBJ2-1; the D is unclear. Germline lookup yields CDR1 SQVTM and CDR2 ANQGSEA. The CDR3 extends over 10 amino acids. Trimming took off 4 bases at V and 8 bases at J, with 6 bases between the two ends. The DNA of the CDR3 is TGCAGCGTTGTGGGTTATGAGCAGTTCTTC. The encoded protein is CSVVGYEQFF.

The J gene is TRBJ2-2, the V gene TRBV20-1; TRBD2 matches 9 bases. Germline-derived CDR1 and CDR2 are DFQATT and SNEGSKA (reference sequence). The V gene end was trimmed by 6 bases and the J gene end by 1 base; junction bases not matched to a gene: 3. This CDR3 has 14 residues. The CDR3 DNA is TGCAGTGCGAAAGCGGGGGGGAACACCGGGGAGCTGTTTTTT. Protein product: CSAKAGGNTGELFF.

This clonotype was found many times. The chain has TRBV7-9 and TRBJ2-1; D gene uncertain. This CDR3 has 13 residues. V dropped 4 bases and J dropped 12 bases, with 16 bases sitting between them. The germline CDR1 and CDR2 sequences are SEHNR and FQNEAQ (reference sequence). CDR3 nucleotides: TGTGCCAGCAGCTGGGGATCCGCCGTGAGGCAGTTCTTC. Translated: CASSWGSAVRQFF.

V is TRBV20-1 and J is TRBJ1-5; the D is unclear. The CDR3 covers 13 residues. Trimming removed 5 bases from V and 4 bases from J, with 12 bases in between. Germline CDR1 is DFQATT and CDR2 is SNEGSKA (reference sequence). In DNA, the CDR3 is TGCAGTGCTGCGGGGATGGGGAATCAGCCCCAGCATTTT. Translating gives CSAAGMGNQPQHF.

The V and J genes are TRBV20-1 and TRBJ1-5, with D possibly being TRBD1 (5 bases). The V end was cut by 6 bases, the J end by 1 base, with 13 bases between. Germline CDR1 DFQATT, CDR2 SNEGSKA (reference sequence). The CDR3 extends over 14 amino acids. The CDR3 is CSADGTDSNQPQHF. The CDR3 DNA is TGCAGTGCCGACGGGACTGACAGCAATCAGCCCCAGCATTTT.

This clonotype was picked up many times. The chain employs TRBV7-2 and TRBJ2-1; 11 bases are a match to TRBD1. CDR1 and CDR2 from the germline V gene are SGHTA and FQGNSA. The CDR3 extends over 15 amino acids. Trimming took 2 bases from V and 8 from J; bases not matched to a gene: 5. The CDR3 spells CASSLRTGGFDEQFF. The CDR3 DNA is TGTGCCAGCAGCTTAAGGACAGGGGGCTTCGATGAGCAGTTCTTC.

V usage is TRBV5-6 and J usage is TRBJ2-4; D may be TRBD1 (6 bases). The V and J ends lost 4 bases and 9 bases respectively, with 11 bases between them. The CDR3 spans 12 residues. Germline CDR1 is SGHDT and CDR2 is YYEEEE. The DNA for the CDR3 is TGTGCCAGCAGCCTAGACAGGCGCATTCAGTACTTC. It translates to CASSLDRRIQYF. Complete variable domain (other parts from reference TRBV5-6 and TRBJ2-4): DAGVTQSPTHLIKTRGQQVTLRCSPKSGHDTVSWYQQALGQGPQFIFQYYEEEERQRGNFPDRFSGHQFPNYSSELNVNALLLGDSALYLCASSLDRRIQYFGAGTRLSVL.

This clonotype was counted many times. This rearrangement joins TRBV11-2 to TRBJ2-7; possible D gene TRBD2, 5 bases. Germline V gene lookup returns CDR1 SGHAT and CDR2 FQNNGV. The CDR3 consists of 16 residues. The ends were cut back, 3 bases at V and 5 bases at J, with 20 bases in the middle. The CDR3 nucleotides are TGTGCCAGCAGCTTGATCGGGGATAGATTCGTCGACGAGCAGTACTTC. Translated, it gives CASSLIGDRFVDEQYF.

In this sample, this clonotype turned up a few times. The chain carries TRBV20-1 and TRBJ2-7, with 7 bases lining up with TRBD1. Trimming removed 2 bases from V and 3 bases from J; junction bases left unmatched: 10. Per the germline V gene, CDR1 is DFQATT and CDR2 is SNEGSKA (reference sequence). CDR3 size: 15 residues. CDR3 nucleotides: TGCAGTGCTAGAAATTACGCGACAGGGATCTACGAGCAGTACTTC. This sequence encodes CSARNYATGIYEQYF.

Ten or more counts support this clonotype. This rearrangement joins TRBV20-1 to TRBJ2-1; a possible D gene is TRBD2 (6 bases). Germline CDR1 and CDR2: DFQATT and SNEGSKA (reference sequence). V was pared by 5 bases and J by 4 bases, with 18 bases between. There are 15 residues in the CDR3. The CDR3 sequence: CSAAPPGTSYNEQFF. CDR3 in DNA: TGCAGTGCTGCACCCCCCGGGACTTCATACAATGAGCAGTTCTTC.

This clonotype was counted only a few times. The chain uses TRBV29-1 and TRBJ2-5; TRBD1 is a possible D gene (5 bases). Germline CDR1 is SQVTM and CDR2 is ANQGSEA. The CDR3 runs to 15 residues. Trimming pared 1 base from V and 6 bases from J, leaving 18 bases between. In DNA form, the CDR3 reads TGCAGCGTTGAAGGAGGACATCCCCAGTTAAAGACCCAGTACTTC. Residues: CSVEGGHPQLKTQYF.

This chain uses TRBV6-2 or TRBV6-3 with TRBJ2-1, with TRBD2 as a possible D gene (6 bases). Deletions cut 8 bases from V and 7 bases from J, with 21 bases between. The CDR3 length is 15 residues. Germline lookup yields CDR1 MNHEY and CDR2 SVGEGT. CDR3: CASSPGASVLNEQFF. The CDR3, as DNA: TGTGCCAGCTCCCCCGGGGCTAGCGTGTTGAATGAGCAGTTCTTC.

Many counts were recorded for this clonotype. The chain has TRBV7-2 and TRBJ2-7; D perhaps matches TRBD2 (6 bases). Trimming removed 5 bases from V and 0 bases from J, with 20 bases in between. CDR3 length: 17 residues. Germline V lookup: CDR1 SGHTA, CDR2 FQGNSA. CDR3 protein: CASSRRSGGTFSYEQYF. For the CDR3, the DNA is TGTGCCAGCAGCAGGAGGTCTGGGGGGACTTTCTCCTACGAGCAGTACTTC.

This clonotype was counted between two and nine times. V gene TRBV25-1 combines with J gene TRBJ1-4; the D is unclear. V was cut by 8 bases and J by 5 bases, with 12 bases left in between. The CDR3 is made up of 13 amino acids. Per germline, CDR1 MGHDK and CDR2 SYGVNS. The CDR3: CASRLGGNEKLFF. The CDR3 DNA sequence: TGTGCCAGCCGCCTAGGAGGGAATGAAAAACTGTTTTTT.

This clonotype was seen a few times. The V gene is TRBV24-1, the J gene TRBJ2-6; no clear D gene. The CDR3 has 16 residues. The V and J ends lost 7 bases and 0 bases respectively, with 12 bases between them. Germline V gives CDR1 KGHDR, CDR2 SFDVKD. The chain's CDR3 is CATSGPTPSGANVLTF. CDR3 sequence (DNA): TGTGCCACCAGCGGCCCCACCCCCTCTGGGGCCAACGTCCTGACTTTC.

This clonotype was detected a few times. The chain is built from TRBV20-1 and TRBJ2-3; TRBD2 agrees at 10 bases. CDR3 size: 16 residues. Germline CDR1 DFQATT, CDR2 SNEGSKA (reference sequence). Trimming at V came to 2 bases and at J to 2 bases, leaving 7 bases not matched to a gene. CDR3 sequence reads: CSARSWLAGDTDTQYF. For the CDR3, the DNA is TGCAGTGCTAGATCCTGGCTAGCGGGGGACACAGATACGCAGTATTTT.

This clonotype was seen repeatedly, ten times or more. The rearrangement joins TRBV19 to TRBJ2-1, with D possibly TRBD2 on 6 matching bases. Trimming removed 5 bases at V and 6 bases at J, with 20 bases between. The CDR3 consists of 16 residues. Germline V gives CDR1 LNHDA, CDR2 SQIVND (reference sequence). The DNA of the CDR3 is TGTGCCAGTAGTTCGATGGGGGGAACCCTAATCAATGAGCAGTTCTTC. The encoded protein is CASSSMGGTLINEQFF.